This T cell receptor (beta chain) was recovered during a study of CD8+ T cells in alopecia areata. RNA extraction and reverse transcription yielded cDNA as sequencing template. Measured with immunoSEQ multiplex PCR; TCRdb has only the in-frame clones, and not every one. Of more than 200,000 clones listed, approximately 40% were seen once; the top ten hold over 2.5%. This clone has more than one count but fewer than ten. V lost 1 base and J lost 5, with 17 bases in between. The CDR3 spans 16 residues. Germline values: CDR1 SGHAT, CDR2 FQNNGV. Treatment meaning: oral pan-JAK inhibitor, 5-10 mg twice daily.

The chain employs TRBV11-2 and TRBJ2-5; D is undetermined. Sequencing used CD4+ T cells sorted from blood, obtained around week 37, from a patient treated with tofacitinib. The receptor was derived from a human donor with alopecia areata. This CDR3 is CASSLGPSDAFETQYF. The DNA for the CDR3 is TGTGCCAGCAGCTTAGGACCTTCCGATGCGTTTGAGACCCAGTACTTC.